The rows below give T cell receptor beta chains drawn from one sample of a study of T cell responses to AZD1222 COVID-19 vaccine. Sequenced by immunoSEQ multiplex PCR; TCRdb stores in-frame clones only, minus some. The profile shows more than 70,000 clones, roughly 91% of them singletons. Sequenced here: peripheral blood, sampled 28 days after the second AZD1222 dose. The receptor set was obtained from an adult who received the AZD1222 COVID-19 vaccine. CDR3s include the opening cysteine and the closing phenylalanine or tryptophan.

j_call | cdr3_length | v_call | cdr3_aa
TRBJ1-6 | 15 | TRBV4-1 | CASSVNPQRGSPLHF
TRBJ2-7 | 15 | TRBV25-1 | CASSGLAGASYEQYF
TRBJ1-1 | 15 | TRBV14 | CASSQAGTVNTEAFF
TRBJ1-1 | 13 | TRBV4-1 | CASSLGQATEAFF
TRBJ2-5 | 15 | TRBV5-1 | CASSPGGTGVETQYF
TRBJ2-1 | 15 | TRBV11-1 | CASSFTGRWVDEQFF
TRBJ1-5 | 13 | TRBV7-9 | CASSFNSNQPQHF
TRBJ1-1 | 14 | TRBV19 | CASSIDRANTEAFF
TRBJ2-3 | 18 | TRBV3-1/TRBV3-2 | CASSRPGTSGGLGDTQYF
TRBJ2-7 | 14 | TRBV7-3 | CASSLDSSSYEQYF
TRBJ2-7 | 13 | TRBV30 | CAWSDGTLYEQYF
TRBJ1-1 | 13 | TRBV14 | CASRAQLNTEAFF
TRBJ1-1 | 14 | TRBV2 | CASTIGTENTEAFF
TRBJ2-3 | 17 | TRBV4-1 | CASSQVSGGAGTDTQYF
TRBJ1-4 | 15 | TRBV6-5 | CASSTGRILNEKLFF
TRBJ2-6 | 16 | TRBV4-1 | CASSPTGSAGANVLTF
TRBJ1-4 | 15 | TRBV7-9 | CASSLTSATNEKLFF
TRBJ1-4 | 14 | TRBV19 | CASSRGKTNEKLFF
TRBJ1-1 | 15 | TRBV19 | CASRNREPLNTEAFF
TRBJ1-1 | 14 | TRBV6-6 | CASSPTNGNTEAFF
TRBJ1-2 | 13 | TRBV28 | CASSWDRDYGYTF
TRBJ1-3 | 12 | TRBV6-5 | CASITPGNTIYF
TRBJ2-5 | 13 | TRBV5-1 | CASSVPGTRFQYF
TRBJ2-5 | 15 | TRBV19 | CASSIDLGRGETQYF
TRBJ1-4 | 14 | TRBV6-1 | CASSEGTSEEKLFF
TRBJ1-1 | 13 | TRBV6-5 | CASSYSMGTEAFF
TRBJ2-5 | 13 | TRBV6-6 | CASTPFGSETQYF
TRBJ1-2 | 13 | TRBV12-3/TRBV12-4 | CASSLAEGYGYTF
TRBJ1-2 | 13 | TRBV5-4 | CASSRGTGDGYTF
TRBJ2-2 | 13 | TRBV3-1/TRBV3-2 | CASSQRVTGELFF
TRBJ2-5 | 17 | TRBV9 | CASSVGGASGGVETQYF
TRBJ1-3 | 12 | TRBV29-1 | CSVSVLGNTIYF
TRBJ2-3 | 15 | TRBV15 | CATSGELAGTDTQYF
TRBJ2-7 | 15 | TRBV11-2 | CASSLAPGLSYEQYF
TRBJ2-1 | 18 | TRBV6-2/TRBV6-3 | CASSSQPQLAGSYNEQFF
TRBJ1-1 | 16 | TRBV6-5 | CASSYSIHRGKTEAFF
TRBJ1-3 | 12 | TRBV9 | CASSASGNTIYF
TRBJ1-1 | 13 | TRBV19 | CASRLSMNTEAFF
TRBJ1-1 | 15 | TRBV6-5 | CASSFGQGVNTEAFF
TRBJ2-1 | 14 | TRBV30 | CAWISRGGADEQFF
TRBJ1-4 | 13 | TRBV18 | CASSHWTKEKLFF
TRBJ2-7 | 12 | TRBV6-5 | CASRDRTYEQYF
TRBJ1-6 | 13 | TRBV10-3 | CAIKNRLDSPLHF
TRBJ1-2 | 13 | TRBV6-5 | CASSYRGVTGYTF
TRBJ1-2 | 13 | TRBV19 | CASSLQGLYGYTF
TRBJ2-5 | 16 | TRBV5-1 | CASSLGGRVSQETQYF
TRBJ1-4 | 15 | TRBV7-6 | CASSPIQRANEKLFF
TRBJ1-2 | 12 | TRBV13 | CASSSARNGYTF
TRBJ1-6 | 14 | TRBV11-2 | CASSLDFLNSPLHF
TRBJ2-7 | 15 | TRBV25-1 | CASSDPGQGAYEQYF
TRBJ1-1 | 14 | TRBV6-5 | CASTFPGLNTEAFF
TRBJ1-4 | 16 | TRBV7-8 | CASSLNRGILNEKLFF
TRBJ2-1 | 16 | TRBV2 | CASSGLAGGSYNEQFF
TRBJ1-4 | 15 | TRBV5-5 | CASSLGGSTNEKLFF
TRBJ1-1 | 14 | TRBV5-1 | CASSLGTTNTEAFF
TRBJ1-5 | 12 | TRBV19 | CASRAQAQPQHF
TRBJ1-1 | 14 | TRBV6-5 | CASIPTGGATEAFF
TRBJ1-4 | 13 | TRBV29-1 | CSVDVGGNEKLFF
TRBJ1-4 | 13 | TRBV7-9 | CASRGSGNEKLFF